The rows below give T cell receptor beta chains drawn from one sample of a study of OX40 agonist ivuxolimab in advanced cancers. Some clones are missing from TCRdb's copy, which holds only in-frame ones; the method was immunoSEQ multiplex PCR. The data hold tens of thousands of clones, with about 88% observed a single time. Specimen: CD4+ or CD8+ T cells sorted from blood, collected in a trial of the OX40 agonist ivuxolimab. All receptors derive from an adult with an advanced solid tumor such as melanoma, head and neck, liver or kidney cancer. Each CDR3 is given with its conserved first and last residue. Fields, in order: clone size, V gene, D gene, J gene, CDR3 protein, CDR3 DNA. A D gene is named only where the DNA matches it firmly. Rows give clone size only sometimes, using once, few, many, or a class for an expanded clone.

.,TRBV28,.,TRBJ1-6,CASSPSRDVDLSPLHF,TGTGCCAGCAGTCCTTCCCGGGACGTAGACCTTTCACCCCTCCACTTT
few,TRBV30,.,TRBJ1-1,CAWTGEGTEAFF,TGTGCCTGGACAGGGGAAGGCACTGAAGCTTTCTTT
.,TRBV28,.,TRBJ1-6,CASSGRSNSPLHF,TGTGCCAGCAGCGGACGCAGTAATTCACCCCTCCACTTT
.,TRBV29-1,TRBD1,TRBJ1-1,CSVGQGSTEAFF,TGCAGCGTGGGACAGGGGAGCACTGAAGCTTTCTTT
.,TRBV19,TRBD1,TRBJ2-2,CATRTGTANTGELFF,TGTGCCACCCGAACCGGGACAGCGAACACCGGGGAGCTGTTTTTT
.,TRBV19,TRBD1,TRBJ2-3,CASSIRTGVTDTQYF,TGTGCCAGTAGTATTCGTACAGGGGTAACAGATACGCAGTATTTT
few,TRBV10-3,.,TRBJ2-6,CAISEQRGGAGANVLTF,TGTGCCATCAGTGAGCAACGGGGCGGTGCTGGGGCCAACGTCCTGACTTTC
.,TRBV12-5,.,TRBJ1-5,CASVDYPSNQPQHF,TGTGCTAGTGTCGACTATCCCAGCAATCAGCCCCAGCATTTT
.,TRBV7-3,TRBD2,TRBJ2-1,CASSSGGGLSYNEQFF,TGTGCCAGCAGCTCCGGCGGGGGGCTCTCCTACAATGAGCAGTTCTTC
.,TRBV13,TRBD2,TRBJ2-1,CASSPPAGLYNEQFF,TGTGCCAGCAGCCCCCCAGCGGGGCTCTACAATGAGCAGTTCTTC
.,TRBV18,TRBD1,TRBJ1-6,CASSRPGQPDSPLHF,TGTGCCAGCTCACGGCCGGGACAGCCGGATTCACCCCTCCACTTT
.,TRBV6-5,.,TRBJ1-1,CASRLRNTEAFF,TGTGCCAGCAGACTCAGGAACACTGAAGCTTTCTTT
once,TRBV5-4,TRBD1,TRBJ2-5,CASSPGQEVFQETQYF,TGTGCCAGCAGCCCTGGACAGGAAGTCTTCCAAGAGACCCAGTACTTC
.,TRBV7-9,.,TRBJ1-6,CASSPISGSPLHF,TGTGCCAGCAGCCCGATCAGCGGTTCCCCCCTCCACTTT
.,TRBV2,.,TRBJ1-6,CASRTTGTYNSPLHF,TGTGCCAGCAGGACTACCGGGACCTATAATTCACCCCTCCACTTT
.,TRBV19,.,TRBJ2-1,CASSIVRGWDNEQFF,TGTGCCAGTAGTATAGTGAGGGGCTGGGACAATGAGCAGTTCTTC
few,TRBV4-2,.,TRBJ1-6,CASSQDTRAGSPLHF,TGTGCCAGCAGCCAAGATACCAGGGCCGGGTCACCCCTCCACTTT
.,TRBV29-1,TRBD1,TRBJ1-2,CSVGGTGIGNYGYTF,TGCAGCGTTGGGGGGACAGGGATCGGTAACTATGGCTACACCTTC
.,TRBV18,.,TRBJ1-3,CASSPPLLSSGNTIYF,TGTGCCAGCTCACCACCGCTTCTCAGCTCTGGAAACACCATATATTTT
.,TRBV7-9,TRBD1,TRBJ1-1,CASTLDRDTEAFF,TGTGCCAGCACCCTGGACAGGGACACTGAAGCTTTCTTT
.,TRBV5-1,.,TRBJ2-1,CASSGDFYNEQFF,TGCGCCAGCAGCGGGGACTTTTACAATGAGCAGTTCTTC
.,TRBV2,TRBD1,TRBJ1-4,CASRGGTGGNEKLFF,TGTGCCAGCAGAGGTGGGACAGGGGGCAATGAAAAACTGTTTTTT
few,TRBV4-3,.,TRBJ1-4,CASSQELATNEKLFF,TGCGCCAGCAGCCAAGAACTCGCAACTAATGAAAAACTGTTTTTT
.,TRBV7-3,.,TRBJ1-2,CASTSRGGHYGYTF,TGTGCCAGCACCTCAAGGGGGGGGCACTATGGCTACACCTTC
.,TRBV6-1,.,TRBJ1-1,CASGTMGNTEAFF,TGTGCCAGTGGGACAATGGGGAACACTGAAGCTTTCTTT
.,TRBV5-1,TRBD1,TRBJ2-6,CASSPWTGSSAGANVLTF,TGCGCCAGCAGCCCCTGGACAGGTTCCTCCGCTGGGGCCAACGTCCTGACTTTC
.,TRBV5-1,.,TRBJ1-5,CASSFDSNNQPQHF,TGCGCCAGCAGCTTCGACAGCAACAATCAGCCCCAGCATTTT
.,TRBV6-5,.,TRBJ1-4,CASSYGAGRGEKLFF,TGTGCCAGCAGTTACGGGGCAGGGAGAGGTGAAAAACTGTTTTTT
.,TRBV4-3,.,TRBJ1-6,CASSQEEDSPLHF,TGCGCCAGCAGCCAAGAAGAGGATTCACCCCTCCACTTT
.,TRBV7-9,TRBD1,TRBJ2-2,CATPEGAGGELFF,TGTGCCACCCCTGAGGGGGCGGGCGGGGAGCTGTTTTTT